This passage covers 32 T cell receptor beta chains from one sample sequenced in a study of neurological immune-mediated disorders. TCRdb ran MiXCR on the 5' RACE reads and lists one entry per CDR3 protein. Here the sample spans some 100,000 distinct CDR3 sequences, roughly 13% being singletons. Indicated time point: longitudinal time-point 2. Sequencing was carried out using PBMCs. These receptors originate from a female donor with HTLV-1-associated myelopathy (HAM/TSP).

This clonotype was counted at least ten times. The chain recombines TRBV28 with TRBJ1-5; 10 bases map to TRBD1. CDR3 size: 16 residues. J was trimmed by 0 bases and V by 5 bases; bases with no gene match: 4. The germline V gene encodes CDR1 MDHEN and CDR2 SYDVKM. The CDR3 loop is CASSTRQGASNQPQHF. The CDR3 region has the DNA TGTGCCAGCAGTACGCGACAGGGGGCTAGCAATCAGCCCCAGCATTTT.

This clonotype was counted ten times or more. The V call is TRBV10-3, the J call TRBJ1-3; the D is unclear. This CDR3 spans 13 amino acids. From germline, CDR1 is ENHRY and CDR2 SYGVKD. V was pared by 11 bases and J by 4 bases, with 15 bases between. The CDR3 here is CASEARGGNTIYF. The CDR3 bases are TGTGCCTCGGAGGCTCGGGGAGGAAACACCATATATTTT.

This clonotype was seen repeatedly, ten times or more. The chain couples TRBV5-1 to TRBJ2-1; TRBD1 is a possible D gene (5 bases). This CDR3 is 12 amino acids long. The germline gives CDR1 SGHRS, CDR2 YFSETQ. The V and J ends lost 0 bases and 15 bases respectively, with 13 bases between them. The DNA for the CDR3 is TGCGCCAGCAGCTTGGGGCAGGGTTCTGTGTTCTTC. Amino acids: CASSLGQGSVFF.

The sample holds many counts of this clonotype. The rearrangement joins TRBV5-4 to TRBJ1-4, with a weak D call TRBD1 (6 bases). Trimming took off 5 bases at V and 4 bases at J, with 12 bases between the two ends. The CDR3 has 14 amino acids. CDR1 is SGHNT and CDR2 is YYREEE in the germline V gene (reference sequence). Written as DNA, the CDR3 is TGTGCCAGCAGACCGACAGGAAATAATGAAAAACTGTTTTTT. Translated: CASRPTGNNEKLFF.

In its sample, this clonotype was seen many times. The chain couples TRBV6-5 to TRBJ2-1; 7 nucleotides align to TRBD1. Germline V gene sequence: CDR1 MNHEY, CDR2 SVGAGI. Germline trimming cut 6 bases from V and 8 bases from J; bases unmatched to any gene: 10. The CDR3 loop spans 14 amino acids. The CDR3 region has the DNA TGTGCCAGCAGGATCCGGGATGACAGGGATGAGCAGTTCTTC. It translates to CASRIRDDRDEQFF.

The chain combines TRBV4-1 with TRBJ2-6, with 8 bases lining up with TRBD2. This CDR3 is 18 amino acids long. J was trimmed by 4 bases and V by 1 base; bases with no gene match: 9. Germline loops: CDR1 MGHRA, CDR2 YSYEKL. The DNA for the CDR3 is TGCGCCAGCAGCCAAGGGACTGTAGGGACTAGAGGGGCCAACGTCCTGACTTTC. Translating gives CASSQGTVGTRGANVLTF.

This clonotype was observed many times. V is TRBV5-1 and J is TRBJ1-3; D perhaps matches TRBD1 (5 bases). V gave up 0 bases and J gave up 0 bases, with 13 bases separating them. From germline, CDR1 is SGHRS and CDR2 YFSETQ. This CDR3 has 17 residues. Here the CDR3 DNA reads TGCGCCAGCAGCTTGGGACAGCCAGGGCTCTCTGGAAACACCATATATTTT. Its translation: CASSLGQPGLSGNTIYF.

This clonotype was counted ten times or more. V gene TRBV6-6 combines with J gene TRBJ2-3; either TRBD1 or TRBD2 may fit D (5 bases each). The CDR3 contains 15 residues. Per the germline V gene, CDR1 is MNHNY and CDR2 is SVGAGI (reference sequence). Trimming took off 0 bases at V and 10 bases at J, with 17 bases between the two ends. The CDR3 region is CASSYSKDTPGAQYF. The CDR3 nucleotides read TGTGCCAGCAGTTACTCGAAGGACACCCCCGGGGCGCAGTATTTT.

About this clonotype itself: A much larger clone lies a single base off, so this may be a read error. The chain is built from TRBV12-3 or TRBV12-4 and TRBJ1-2, with TRBD1 matching over 7 bases. The CDR3 is 12 amino acids. With V trimmed by 10 bases and J by 7 bases, 9 bases remained unmatched. CDR3 coding DNA: TGTGCCATCAACCGGGACAGTGGTGGCTACACCTTC. Protein sequence: CAINRDSGGYTF.

This clonotype was counted ten times or more. This chain joins TRBV9 and TRBJ2-1; D might be TRBD1 or TRBD2, each matching 5 bases. Between the trimmed V and J ends, which lost 3 bases and 9 bases, there was a span of 19 bases. CDR1 and CDR2 (germline): SGDLS, YYNGEE. The CDR3 covers 15 residues. The CDR3 spells CASSGFRGSNGEQFF. CDR3 sequence (DNA): TGTGCCAGCAGCGGGTTCCGGGGCAGCAACGGTGAGCAGTTCTTC. The full variable domain, with the rest looked up from reference TRBV9 and TRBJ2-1, is DSGVTQTPKHLITATGQRVTLRCSPRSGDLSVYWYQQSLDQGLQFLIQYYNGEERAKGNILERFSAQQFPDLHSELNLSSLELGDSALYFCASSGFRGSNGEQFFGPGTRLTVL.

This clonotype showed up many times. Sequence at one end of the junction differs from germline and may be a read error. The chain couples TRBV5-1 to TRBJ2-1; TRBD2 aligns across 10 bases. The CDR3 loop spans 16 amino acids. The germline V gene has CDR1 SGHRS and CDR2 YFSETQ. The CDR3 nucleotides read TGCGCCAGCAGCGTAGCGGGGGGCCCCGCGAACAATGAGAAGTTCTTC. It translates to CASSVAGGPANNEKFF.

Many counts were recorded for this clonotype. The gene calls are TRBV5-6 and TRBJ2-2, with TRBD1 as a possible D gene (6 bases). Germline loops: CDR1 SGHDT, CDR2 YYEEEE. Trimming pared 1 base from V and 0 bases from J, leaving 10 bases between. The CDR3 loop spans 16 amino acids. In DNA form, the CDR3 reads TGTGCCAGCAGCTTGAAATACAGGGCGAACACCGGGGAGCTGTTTTTT. The encoded protein is CASSLKYRANTGELFF.

This clonotype was picked up many times. This chain uses TRBV7-9 with TRBJ2-1; the D call may be TRBD1 or TRBD2 (5 bases each). CDR1 SEHNR and CDR2 FQNEAQ come from the germline V gene (reference sequence). The V and J ends lost 6 bases and 5 bases respectively, with 11 bases between them. This CDR3 contains 13 residues. DNA of the CDR3: TGTGCCAGCAGATGGGACGCGCACAATGAGCAGTTCTTC. This encodes CASRWDAHNEQFF.

Only a few counts were recorded for this clonotype. Written as DNA, the CDR3 is TGTGCCAGCAGCCCGTGGTTTAGCGGGCGGGGAGATACGCAGTATTTT. The encoded protein is CASSPWFSGRGDTQYF. The chain is built from TRBV6-5 and TRBJ2-3; 7 nucleotides align to TRBD2. CDR3 length: 16 residues. The germline CDR1 and CDR2 sequences are MNHEY and SVGAGI. Unmatched junction bases numbered 14, after V lost 6 bases and J lost 5 bases.

With respect to this clonotype: Being one base from a much bigger clone, this may be a read error. The CDR3 protein is CATSRDLQVDSPLHF. The CDR3 DNA sequence: TGTGCCACCAGCAGAGATCTGCAGGTTGATTCACCCCTCCACTTT. This chain uses TRBV15 with TRBJ1-6; D remains ambiguous. Germline V gives CDR1 LNHNV, CDR2 YYDKDF (reference sequence). The V gene lost 0 bases and the J gene lost 8 bases, with 11 bases spanning the gap. The CDR3 runs 15 residues.

The table lists this clonotype with many counts. Sequence at one end of the junction differs from germline and may be a read error. The chain couples TRBV2 to TRBJ2-2; 7 bases agree with TRBD1. This CDR3 has 18 amino acids. From germline, CDR1 is SNHLY and CDR2 FYNNEI. CDR3 nucleotides: TGTGTCAGCAGTGAACCTGTTACAGGGGAACCGAACACCGGGGAGCTGTTTTTT. Amino acid sequence: CVSSEPVTGEPNTGELFF. The entire variable domain, with the rest obtained from reference TRBV2 and TRBJ2-2, is as follows: EPEVTQTPSHQVTQMGQEVILRCVPISNHLYFYWYRQILGQKVEFLVSFYNNEISEKSEIFDDQFSVERPDGSNFTLKIRSTKLEDSAMYFCVSSEPVTGEPNTGELFFGEGSRLTVL.

This clonotype was observed at least ten times. The chain couples TRBV25-1 to TRBJ2-1; D perhaps matches TRBD1 (5 bases). The germline gives CDR1 MGHDK, CDR2 SYGVNS. Trimming took off 2 bases at V and 6 bases at J, with 23 bases between the two ends. This CDR3 region has 18 residues. CDR3 coding DNA: TGTGCCAGCAGTGAAGGGGCCTTCTTAGCAGGGCTGCGCAATGAGCAGTTCTTC. Protein: CASSEGAFLAGLRNEQFF.

This clonotype was seen repeatedly, ten times or more. This chain links TRBV12-3 or TRBV12-4 with TRBJ1-5; D gene unclear. The germline V and J ends were trimmed by 1 base and 6 bases, with 16 bases remaining between them. This CDR3 spans 16 amino acids. The CDR3: CASSLESGMVGQPQHF. DNA of the CDR3: TGTGCCAGCAGTTTAGAGTCCGGAATGGTAGGTCAGCCCCAGCATTTT.

This clonotype was observed at least ten times. This sequence joins TRBV7-9 and TRBJ2-3; possible D gene TRBD2, 5 bases. The CDR3 has 14 residues. V gave up 1 base and J gave up 2 bases, with 7 bases separating them. Germline CDR1 is SEHNR and CDR2 is FQNEAQ (reference sequence). The CDR3 DNA sequence: TGTGCCAGCAGCTTAGTCGGGGACACAGATACGCAGTATTTT. Its protein product is CASSLVGDTDTQYF.

This clonotype was seen many times. J is TRBJ2-7 and V is TRBV6-5, with D uncertain. Germline CDR1 is MNHEY and CDR2 is SVGAGI. The CDR3 consists of 14 residues. The V end lost 0 bases, the J end lost 3 bases, and 9 bases lay between the germline ends. CDR3 protein: CASSYSGSLYEQYF. CDR3 bases: TGTGCCAGCAGTTACTCTGGCAGCCTCTACGAGCAGTACTTC.

This clonotype appeared many times. The chain carries TRBV6-1 and TRBJ1-2; D perhaps matches TRBD1 (5 bases). Germline-derived CDR1 and CDR2 are MNHNS and SASEGT. CDR3 size: 12 residues. V dropped 5 bases and J dropped 3 bases, with 7 bases sitting between them. The CDR3 protein is CASSPRDYGYTF. DNA for the CDR3: TGTGCCAGCAGTCCCAGGGACTATGGCTACACCTTC.

The J gene is TRBJ2-1, the V gene TRBV11-2; D is ambiguous. The V and J ends lost 0 bases and 8 bases respectively, with 11 bases between them. Germline assignment: CDR1 SGHAT and CDR2 FQNNGV. CDR3 length: 14 residues. CDR3 amino acids: CASSLDLNIYEQFF. In nucleotides, the CDR3 is TGTGCCAGCAGCTTAGACCTCAATATCTATGAGCAGTTCTTC. The variable domain in full, completed from reference TRBV11-2 and TRBJ2-1, reads EAGVAQSPRYKIIEKRQSVAFWCNPISGHATLYWYQQILGQGPKLLIQFQNNGVVDDSQLPKDRFSAERLKGVDSTLKIQPAKLEDSAVYLCASSLDLNIYEQFFGPGTRLTVL.

This clonotype has a count of ten or more. V usage is TRBV2 and J usage is TRBJ2-3; D unresolved. The CDR3 length is 13 residues. Per germline, CDR1 SNHLY and CDR2 FYNNEI. Trimming removed 5 bases at V and 2 bases at J, with 8 bases between. CDR3 residues: CASSLIATDTQYF. CDR3 in DNA: TGTGCCAGCAGTCTGATAGCCACAGATACGCAGTATTTT. The full variable domain, completed using reference TRBV2 and TRBJ2-3, is EPEVTQTPSHQVTQMGQEVILRCVPISNHLYFYWYRQILGQKVEFLVSFYNNEISEKSEIFDDQFSVERPDGSNFTLKIRSTKLEDSAMYFCASSLIATDTQYFGPGTRLTVL.

At least ten counts were recorded for this clonotype. V usage is TRBV28 and J usage is TRBJ2-5; D is uncertain. This CDR3 has 13 residues. Trimming shortened V by 7 bases and J by 1 base, and 10 bases separated the two germline ends. The germline V gene encodes CDR1 MDHEN and CDR2 SYDVKM. CDR3 bases: TGTGCCAGCAACCCTTTAGGCCAAGAGACCCAGTACTTC. This gives the protein CASNPLGQETQYF.

This clonotype was seen repeatedly, ten times or more. The genes are TRBV5-5 and TRBJ2-3; D uncertain. The germline CDR1 and CDR2 sequences are SGHKS and YYEKEE (reference sequence). The CDR3 loop spans 14 amino acids. V shed 4 bases and J shed 4 bases, with 13 bases lying between them. CDR3 coding DNA: TGTGCCAGCAGCACTGGTCAACGCGCAGATACGCAGTATTTT. It translates to CASSTGQRADTQYF.

This clonotype came up many times. This chain joins TRBV2 and TRBJ2-1, with 9 bases lining up with TRBD1. The CDR3 is 13 amino acids. Germline loops: CDR1 SNHLY, CDR2 FYNNEI. J gave up 9 bases and V 4 bases, and 4 bases lay outside the gene matches. The CDR3 DNA sequence: TGTGCCAGCAGTGTTGACAGGGGGGTTGAGCAGTTCTTC. Residues: CASSVDRGVEQFF.

This clonotype was counted many times. The chain couples TRBV4-1 to TRBJ1-1; perhaps TRBD1 as D (6 bases). CDR3 length: 16 residues. The V end lost 1 base, the J end lost 1 base, and 13 bases lay between the germline ends. CDR1 and CDR2 from the germline V gene are MGHRA and YSYEKL. The CDR3 loop reads CASSQVLQGKNTEAFF. For the CDR3, the DNA is TGCGCCAGCAGCCAAGTACTACAGGGTAAGAACACTGAAGCTTTCTTT.

This clonotype showed up just a few times. The genes are TRBV7-9 and TRBJ1-6; 10 bases fit TRBD1. CDR1 is SEHNR, CDR2 FQNEAQ, per germline (reference sequence). CDR3 length: 12 residues. The V gene end was trimmed by 8 bases and the J gene end by 9 bases; junction bases not matched to a gene: 1. In DNA form, the CDR3 reads TGTGCCAGCGGGGACAGGGGTTCACCCCTCCACTTT. Protein product: CASGDRGSPLHF. Full variable domain (missing parts from reference TRBV7-9 and TRBJ1-6): DTGVSQNPRHKITKRGQNVTFRCDPISEHNRLYWYRQTLGQGPEFLTYFQNEAQLEKSRLLSDRFSAERPKGSFSTLEIQRTEQGDSAMYLCASGDRGSPLHFGNGTRLTVT.

This clonotype was observed many times. The chain combines TRBV20-1 with TRBJ1-2; D gene unclear. The CDR3 is made up of 16 amino acids. Germline V gives CDR1 DFQATT, CDR2 SNEGSKA (reference sequence). The V gene lost 0 bases and the J gene lost 9 bases, with 23 bases spanning the gap. As DNA, the CDR3 is TGCAGTGCTAGAGATCCAAGGGTGGGCCTCGGAGAGAGCTACACCTTC. Encoded protein: CSARDPRVGLGESYTF.

This clonotype was observed a few times. This chain joins TRBV11-2 and TRBJ1-2; D remains ambiguous. This CDR3 has 14 residues. V gave up 6 bases and J gave up 6 bases, with 17 bases separating them. The germline V gene has CDR1 SGHAT and CDR2 FQNNGV. The CDR3 bases are TGTGCCAGCAGTCTTAGGCAGGATACGGATGGCTACACCTTC. Translated, it gives CASSLRQDTDGYTF.

This clonotype was counted only a few times. The chain employs TRBV12-3 or TRBV12-4 and TRBJ2-7; D may be TRBD1 (5 bases). Trimming left V 1 base short and J 6 bases short, with 13 bases between. The CDR3 runs 14 residues. CDR3 sequence reads: CASSLVQGFIEQYF. The DNA of the CDR3 is TGTGCCAGCAGTTTAGTCCAGGGATTCATCGAGCAGTACTTC.

This clonotype appeared many times. V is TRBV25-1 and J is TRBJ2-7; 10 bases line up with TRBD1. Germline V gives CDR1 MGHDK, CDR2 SYGVNS. This CDR3 spans 14 amino acids. The ends lost 5 bases at V and 6 bases at J; junction bases unmatched: 7. CDR3 in amino acids: CASSPGTGAFEQYF. CDR3 DNA: TGTGCCAGCAGTCCCGGGACAGGGGCGTTCGAGCAGTACTTC.